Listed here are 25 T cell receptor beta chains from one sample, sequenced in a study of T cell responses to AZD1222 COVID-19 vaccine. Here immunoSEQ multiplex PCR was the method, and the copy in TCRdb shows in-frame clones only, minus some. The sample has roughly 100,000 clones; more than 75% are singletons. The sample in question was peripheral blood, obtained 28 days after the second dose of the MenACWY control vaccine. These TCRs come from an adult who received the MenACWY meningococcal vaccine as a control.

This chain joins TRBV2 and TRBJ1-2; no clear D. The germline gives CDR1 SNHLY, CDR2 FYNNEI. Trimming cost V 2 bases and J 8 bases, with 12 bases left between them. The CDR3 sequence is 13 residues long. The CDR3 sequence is CASSERGALGYTF. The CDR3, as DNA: TGTGCCAGCAGTGAACGGGGAGCGTTAGGCTACACCTTC.

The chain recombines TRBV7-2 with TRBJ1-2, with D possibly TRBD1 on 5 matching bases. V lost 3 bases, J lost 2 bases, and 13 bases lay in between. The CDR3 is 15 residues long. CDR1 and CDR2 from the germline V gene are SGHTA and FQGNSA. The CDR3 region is CASSFGGTSNYGYTF. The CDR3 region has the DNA TGTGCCAGCAGCTTTGGAGGGACTTCCAACTATGGCTACACCTTC.

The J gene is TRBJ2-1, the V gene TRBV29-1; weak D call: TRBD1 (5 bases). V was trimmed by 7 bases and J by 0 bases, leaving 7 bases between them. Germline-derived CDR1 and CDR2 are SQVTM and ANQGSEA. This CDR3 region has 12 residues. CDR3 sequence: CSAGFSYNEQFF. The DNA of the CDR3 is TGCAGCGCAGGGTTCTCCTACAATGAGCAGTTCTTC.

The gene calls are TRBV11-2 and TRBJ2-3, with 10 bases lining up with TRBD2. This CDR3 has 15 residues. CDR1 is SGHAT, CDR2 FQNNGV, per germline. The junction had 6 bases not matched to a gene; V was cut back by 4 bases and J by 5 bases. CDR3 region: CASSSSGGAVDTQYF. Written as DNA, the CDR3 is TGTGCCAGCAGCTCAAGCGGGGGGGCCGTAGATACGCAGTATTTT.

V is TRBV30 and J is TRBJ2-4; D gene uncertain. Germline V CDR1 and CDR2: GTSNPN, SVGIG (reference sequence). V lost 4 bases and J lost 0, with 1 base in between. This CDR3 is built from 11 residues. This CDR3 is CAWTAKNIQYF. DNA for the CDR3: TGTGCCTGGACAGCCAAAAACATTCAGTACTTC.

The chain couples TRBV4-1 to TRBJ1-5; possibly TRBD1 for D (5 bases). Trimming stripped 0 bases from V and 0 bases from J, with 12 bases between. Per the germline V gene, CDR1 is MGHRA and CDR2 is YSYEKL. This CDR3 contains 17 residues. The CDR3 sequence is CASSQDWGGNSNQPQHF. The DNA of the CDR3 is TGCGCCAGCAGCCAAGATTGGGGGGGGAATAGCAATCAGCCCCAGCATTTT.

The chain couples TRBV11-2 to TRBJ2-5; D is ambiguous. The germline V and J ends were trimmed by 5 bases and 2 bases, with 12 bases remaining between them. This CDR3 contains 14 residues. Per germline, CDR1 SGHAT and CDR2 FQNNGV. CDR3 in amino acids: CASSHWAVQETQYF. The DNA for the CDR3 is TGTGCCAGCAGCCACTGGGCAGTGCAAGAGACCCAGTACTTC.

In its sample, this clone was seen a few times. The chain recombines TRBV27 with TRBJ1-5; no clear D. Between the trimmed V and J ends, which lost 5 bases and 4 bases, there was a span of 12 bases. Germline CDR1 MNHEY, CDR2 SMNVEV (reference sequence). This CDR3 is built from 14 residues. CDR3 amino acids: CASSRSGRNQPQHF. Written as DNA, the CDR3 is TGTGCCAGCAGTCGCTCCGGACGGAATCAGCCCCAGCATTTT.

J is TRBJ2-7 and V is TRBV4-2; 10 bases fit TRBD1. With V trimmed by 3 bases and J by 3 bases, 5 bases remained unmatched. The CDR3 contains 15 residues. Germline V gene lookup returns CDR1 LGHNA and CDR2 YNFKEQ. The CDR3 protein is CASSQPGQGIYEQYF. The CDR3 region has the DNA TGTGCCAGCAGCCAGCCGGGACAGGGGATCTACGAGCAGTACTTC.

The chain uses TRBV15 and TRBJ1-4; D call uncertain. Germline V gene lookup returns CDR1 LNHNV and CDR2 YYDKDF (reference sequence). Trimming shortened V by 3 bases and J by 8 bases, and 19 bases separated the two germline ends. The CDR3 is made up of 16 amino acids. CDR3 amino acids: CATSSHLLRSGEKLFF. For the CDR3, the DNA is TGTGCCACCAGCAGTCATCTACTCCGCTCTGGAGAAAAACTGTTTTTT.

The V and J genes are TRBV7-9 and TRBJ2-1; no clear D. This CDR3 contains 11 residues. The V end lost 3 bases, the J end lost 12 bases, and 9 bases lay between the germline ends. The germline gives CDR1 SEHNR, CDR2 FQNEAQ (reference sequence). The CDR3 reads CASSFENWQFF. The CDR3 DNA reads TGTGCCAGCAGCTTCGAGAACTGGCAGTTCTTC.

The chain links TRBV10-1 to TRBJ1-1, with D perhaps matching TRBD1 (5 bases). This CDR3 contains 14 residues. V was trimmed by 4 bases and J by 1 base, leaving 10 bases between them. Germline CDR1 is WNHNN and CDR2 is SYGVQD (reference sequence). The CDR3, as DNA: TGCGCCAGCAGTGCCCGGGGGACGAACACTGAAGCTTTCTTT. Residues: CASSARGTNTEAFF.

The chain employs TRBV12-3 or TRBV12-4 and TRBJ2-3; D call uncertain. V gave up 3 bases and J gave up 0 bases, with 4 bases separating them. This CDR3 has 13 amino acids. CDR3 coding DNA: TGTGCCAGCAGTTTTTTTAGCACAGATACGCAGTATTTT. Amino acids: CASSFFSTDTQYF.

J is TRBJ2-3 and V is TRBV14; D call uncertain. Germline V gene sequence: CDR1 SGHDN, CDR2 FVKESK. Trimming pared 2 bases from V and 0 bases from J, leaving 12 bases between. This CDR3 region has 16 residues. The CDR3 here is CASSQLGYTSTDTQYF. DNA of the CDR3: TGTGCCAGCAGCCAATTAGGGTATACTAGCACAGATACGCAGTATTTT.

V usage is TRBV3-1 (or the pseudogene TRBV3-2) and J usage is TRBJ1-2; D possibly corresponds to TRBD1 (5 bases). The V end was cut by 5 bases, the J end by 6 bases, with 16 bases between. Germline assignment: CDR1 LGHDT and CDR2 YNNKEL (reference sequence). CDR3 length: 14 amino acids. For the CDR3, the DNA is TGTGCCAGCAGCAAGCAGACCGAGGGGCATGGCTACACCTTC. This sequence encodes CASSKQTEGHGYTF.

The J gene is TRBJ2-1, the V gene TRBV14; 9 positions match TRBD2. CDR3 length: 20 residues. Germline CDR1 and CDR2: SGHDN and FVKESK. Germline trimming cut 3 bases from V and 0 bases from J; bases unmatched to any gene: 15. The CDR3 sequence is CASSHFLAGDRSSSYNEQFF. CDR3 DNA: TGTGCCAGCAGCCACTTCTTAGCGGGGGACCGCTCGAGCTCCTACAATGAGCAGTTCTTC. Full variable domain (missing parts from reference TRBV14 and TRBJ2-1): EAGVTQFPSHSVIEKGQTVTLRCDPISGHDNLYWYRRVMGKEIKFLLHFVKESKQDESGMPNNRFLAERTGGTYSTLKVQPAELEDSGVYFCASSHFLAGDRSSSYNEQFFGPGTRLTVL.

CDR3 DNA sequence: TGTGCCAGCAGTTCCGGTGATGAAAAACTGTTTTTT. It encodes CASSSGDEKLFF. The genes are TRBV6-2 or TRBV6-3 and TRBJ1-4; no definite D call. Trimming took 4 bases from V and 6 from J, leaving 6 bases between them. The V gene's germline CDR1 is MNHEY and CDR2 SVGEGT. The CDR3 totals 12 residues.

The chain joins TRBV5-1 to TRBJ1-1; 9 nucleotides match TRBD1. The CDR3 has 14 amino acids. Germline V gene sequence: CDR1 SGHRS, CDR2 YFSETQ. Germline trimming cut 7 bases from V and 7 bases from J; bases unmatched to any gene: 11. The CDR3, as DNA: TGCGCCAGCGGGGACAGGGCAGAGGGAGGTGAAGCTTTCTTT. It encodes CASGDRAEGGEAFF.

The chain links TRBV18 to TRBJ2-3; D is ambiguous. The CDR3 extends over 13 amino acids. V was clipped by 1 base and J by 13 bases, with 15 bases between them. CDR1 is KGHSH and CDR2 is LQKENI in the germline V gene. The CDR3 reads CASSPLKETYEYF. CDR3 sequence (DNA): TGTGCCAGCTCACCACTGAAGGAGACCTACGAGTATTTT.

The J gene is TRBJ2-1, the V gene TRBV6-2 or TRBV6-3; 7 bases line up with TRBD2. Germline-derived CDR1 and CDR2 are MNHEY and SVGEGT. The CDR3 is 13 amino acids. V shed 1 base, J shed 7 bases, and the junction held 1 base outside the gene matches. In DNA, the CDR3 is TGTGCCAGCAGTTACTTCGGGGGGAATGAGCAGTTCTTC. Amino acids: CASSYFGGNEQFF.

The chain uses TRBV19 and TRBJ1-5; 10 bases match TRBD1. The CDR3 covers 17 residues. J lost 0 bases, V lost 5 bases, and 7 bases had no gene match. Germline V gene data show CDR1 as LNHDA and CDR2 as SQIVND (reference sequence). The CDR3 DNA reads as TGTGCCAGTAGTGGGACAGGGGCCCTGTTTAGCAATCAGCCCCAGCATTTT. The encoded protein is CASSGTGALFSNQPQHF.

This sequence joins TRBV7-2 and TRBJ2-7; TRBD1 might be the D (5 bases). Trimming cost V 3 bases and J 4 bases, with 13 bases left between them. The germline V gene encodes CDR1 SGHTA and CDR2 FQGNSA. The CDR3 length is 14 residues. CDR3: CASSFKGPTYEQYF. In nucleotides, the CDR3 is TGTGCCAGCAGCTTCAAGGGGCCCACATACGAGCAGTACTTC.

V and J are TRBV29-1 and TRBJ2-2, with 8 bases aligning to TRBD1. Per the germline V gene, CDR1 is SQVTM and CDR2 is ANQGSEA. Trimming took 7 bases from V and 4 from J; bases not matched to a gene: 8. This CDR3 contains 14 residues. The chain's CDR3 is CSARTGTVTGELFF. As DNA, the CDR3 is TGCAGCGCCAGGACAGGGACGGTCACCGGGGAGCTGTTTTTT.

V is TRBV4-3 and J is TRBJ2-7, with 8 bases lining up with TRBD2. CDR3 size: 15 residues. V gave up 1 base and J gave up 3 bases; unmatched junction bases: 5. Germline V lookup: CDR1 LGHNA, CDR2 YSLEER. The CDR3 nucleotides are TGCGCCAGCAGCCAAGGAAGCGGGGGCCGCTACGAGCAGTACTTC. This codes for CASSQGSGGRYEQYF.

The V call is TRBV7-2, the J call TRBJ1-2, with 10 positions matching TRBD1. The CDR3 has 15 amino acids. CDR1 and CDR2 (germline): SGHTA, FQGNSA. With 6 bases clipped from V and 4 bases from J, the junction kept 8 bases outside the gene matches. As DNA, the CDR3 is TGTGCCAGCAGGCAACGACAGGGGGCTGGCTATGGCTACACCTTC. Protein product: CASRQRQGAGYGYTF. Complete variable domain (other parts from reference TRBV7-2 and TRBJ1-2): GAGVSQSPSNKVTEKGKDVELRCDPISGHTALYWYRQSLGQGLEFLIYFQGNSAPDKSGLPSDRFSAERTGGSVSTLTIQRTQQEDSAVYLCASRQRQGAGYGYTFGSGTRLTVV.